These 31 T cell receptor beta chains came from one sample sequenced in a study of cytomegalovirus exposure and HLA in healthy donors. 60 Vbeta and 13 Jbeta primers were used in PCR. Libraries were prepared by immunoSEQ multiplex PCR; TCRdb keeps only in-frame clonotypes and omits some of them. The sample shows around 150,000 clones, roughly 80% of them seen only once. The sample consisted of PBMCs. The receptors shown here come from a female donor in good health and CMV-seronegative.

V is TRBV5-1 and J is TRBJ2-3, with no clear D. The CDR3 covers 14 residues. Looked up from germline, CDR1 is SGHRS and CDR2 is YFSETQ. V was trimmed by 1 base and J by 6 bases, leaving 12 bases between them. CDR3 nucleotides: TGCGCCAGCAGCTTGTTGTCTAGTTTGGATACGCAGTATTTT. Translating it yields CASSLLSSLDTQYF.

This rearrangement joins TRBV9 to TRBJ1-1; D is unclear. The CDR3 contains 13 residues. Deletions cut 4 bases from V and 1 base from J, with 8 bases between. From germline, CDR1 is SGDLS and CDR2 YYNGEE. The CDR3 is CASSPSQNTEAFF. The CDR3 DNA reads TGTGCCAGCAGCCCCTCACAGAACACTGAAGCTTTCTTT.

This chain connects TRBV29-1 to TRBJ1-1; D remains ambiguous. CDR3 size: 12 residues. Trimming pared 4 bases from V and 2 bases from J, leaving 8 bases between. The germline V gene has CDR1 SQVTM and CDR2 ANQGSEA. Here the CDR3 DNA reads TGCAGCGTTGCTGGACTCAACACTGAAGCTTTCTTT. It codes for CSVAGLNTEAFF.

This chain links TRBV7-9 with TRBJ2-7; weak D call: TRBD2 (6 bases). Germline V gives CDR1 SEHNR, CDR2 FQNEAQ (reference sequence). This CDR3 has 15 amino acids. The V gene lost 5 bases and the J gene lost 5 bases, with 19 bases spanning the gap. The CDR3 is CASSPGEDFGHEQYF. CDR3 DNA sequence: TGTGCCAGCAGCCCCGGGGAGGACTTCGGCCACGAGCAGTACTTC.

V gene TRBV11-2 combines with J gene TRBJ1-2; no definite D call. This CDR3 is built from 14 residues. V was pared by 1 base and J by 7 bases, with 13 bases between. Germline V gives CDR1 SGHAT, CDR2 FQNNGV. The CDR3 bases are TGTGCCAGCAGCTTAGCTGCGGCCTTCGGTGGCTACACCTTC. It is translated as CASSLAAAFGGYTF.

A remark on this clone: The same CDR3 arises from other DNA sequences in this sample as well. V and J are TRBV5-1 and TRBJ1-1; tentatively, D is TRBD1 (5 bases). V shed 4 bases and J shed 6 bases, with 13 bases lying between them. Per germline, CDR1 SGHRS and CDR2 YFSETQ. This CDR3 region has 13 residues. The CDR3 coding sequence is TGCGCCAGCAGCCTTGGGCAGGGTCCTGAAGCTTTCTTT. Protein: CASSLGQGPEAFF.

J is TRBJ1-2 and V is TRBV5-6; D unresolved. Germline CDR1 and CDR2: SGHDT and YYEEEE. The CDR3 extends over 12 amino acids. Trimming cost V 2 bases and J 8 bases, with 10 bases left between them. The CDR3 loop reads CASSFVQKGYTF. The CDR3 DNA reads TGTGCCAGCAGCTTTGTTCAGAAGGGCTACACCTTC.

The table lists this clone with a few counts. The chain combines TRBV30 with TRBJ2-3; 10 nucleotides match TRBD2. Germline CDR1 GTSNPN, CDR2 SVGIG (reference sequence). The CDR3 has 14 residues. J lost 3 bases, V lost 0 bases, and 0 bases had no gene match. CDR3 sequence reads: CAWSVAGGTDTQYF. CDR3 DNA: TGTGCCTGGAGTGTAGCGGGAGGGACAGATACGCAGTATTTT.

The J gene is TRBJ1-6, the V gene TRBV25-1; 8 nucleotides align to TRBD1. The V gene's germline CDR1 is MGHDK and CDR2 SYGVNS. This CDR3 comprises 16 residues. Trimming took 3 bases from V and 10 from J; bases not matched to a gene: 11. CDR3 loop: CASSEVRAGGESPLHF. The CDR3 DNA reads as TGTGCCAGCAGTGAGGTTAGGGCAGGGGGCGAATCACCCCTCCACTTT.

This sequence joins TRBV9 and TRBJ1-3; D is uncertain. Germline V gene data show CDR1 as SGDLS and CDR2 as YYNGEE. This CDR3 region has 17 residues. The V end lost 0 bases, the J end lost 0 bases, and 13 bases lay between the germline ends. The CDR3 loop reads CASSVARSAPSGNTIYF. The CDR3 nucleotides are TGTGCCAGCAGCGTAGCTAGATCCGCTCCCTCTGGAAACACCATATATTTT.

The rearrangement uses TRBV7-3 and TRBJ1-1; tentative D call: TRBD1 (5 bases). This CDR3 region has 13 residues. V was shortened by 1 base and J by 6 bases, with 9 bases between the two germline ends. Germline V gene data show CDR1 as SGHTA and CDR2 as FQGTGA. This chain's CDR3 is CASSLSRDSEAFF. In nucleotides, the CDR3 is TGTGCCAGCAGCTTAAGCAGGGACTCTGAAGCTTTCTTT.

The chain couples TRBV19 to TRBJ2-1; 7 nucleotides align to TRBD2. The CDR3 is 15 amino acids. Germline V gives CDR1 LNHDA, CDR2 SQIVND (reference sequence). The V gene end was trimmed by 10 bases and the J gene end by 2 bases; junction bases not matched to a gene: 11. CDR3 nucleotides: TGTGCCACTTCCCAACTAGCGTGGGCCTACAATGAGCAGTTCTTC. Protein product: CATSQLAWAYNEQFF. Complete variable domain (other parts from reference TRBV19 and TRBJ2-1): DGGITQSPKYLFRKEGQNVTLSCEQNLNHDAMYWYRQDPGQGLRLIYYSQIVNDFQKGDIAEGYSVSREKKESFPLTVTSAQKNPTAFYLCATSQLAWAYNEQFFGPGTRLTVL.

The J gene is TRBJ2-5, the V gene TRBV5-1, with TRBD1 matching 9 bases. The germline gives CDR1 SGHRS, CDR2 YFSETQ. J lost 7 bases, V lost 4 bases, and 14 bases had no gene match. This CDR3 has 16 amino acids. The CDR3 coding sequence is TGCGCCAGCAGCACCCTGGAACAGGGGGCGCAGGGGACCCAGTACTTC. Translated: CASSTLEQGAQGTQYF.

The chain carries TRBV10-3 and TRBJ1-2; 10 bases are a match to TRBD1. Trimming cost V 8 bases and J 5 bases; bases outside gene matches: 5. The CDR3 is 13 amino acids. Germline loops: CDR1 ENHRY, CDR2 SYGVKD. The CDR3 region has the DNA TGTGCCATCGGGGAGGGACAGGGGTATGGCTACACCTTC. It yields the protein CAIGEGQGYGYTF.

This sequence joins TRBV5-5 and TRBJ1-1, with a possible D match to TRBD1 (5 bases). Looked up from germline, CDR1 is SGHKS and CDR2 is YYEKEE (reference sequence). The length of the CDR3 is 14 residues. Trimming took 0 bases from V and 4 from J, leaving 10 bases between them. As DNA, the CDR3 is TGTGCCAGCAGCTTGGTGGGGGGAGGCACTGAAGCTTTCTTT. Translated, it gives CASSLVGGGTEAFF.

J is TRBJ1-6 and V is TRBV9, with D tentatively TRBD1 (5 bases). Trimming stripped 3 bases from V and 12 bases from J, with 22 bases between. Germline lookup yields CDR1 SGDLS and CDR2 YYNGEE. This CDR3 contains 16 residues. As DNA, the CDR3 is TGTGCCAGCAGCGAGGGAGGGCGGGGCCTGGAGGAACCCCTCCACTTT. It translates to CASSEGGRGLEEPLHF.

J is TRBJ2-1 and V is TRBV27; TRBD2 aligns across 9 bases. CDR3 length: 17 amino acids. In germline, CDR1 is MNHEY, CDR2 SMNVEV (reference sequence). The V and J ends lost 7 bases and 0 bases, in that order; junction bases with no gene match: 10. CDR3: CASTSLKREDSYNEQFF. CDR3 bases: TGTGCCAGCACCTCTCTCAAGCGGGAGGACTCCTACAATGAGCAGTTCTTC.

The V gene is TRBV7-9, the J gene TRBJ2-3; D is unresolved. This CDR3 contains 18 residues. Germline-derived CDR1 and CDR2 are SEHNR and FQNEAQ (reference sequence). V lost 5 bases and J lost 0, with 21 bases in between. The CDR3 reads CASSLMTRLYTSTDTQYF. CDR3 nucleotides: TGTGCCAGCAGCCTAATGACGAGGCTCTATACTAGCACAGATACGCAGTATTTT.

The chain uses TRBV5-1 and TRBJ2-7; a possible D gene is TRBD1 (6 bases). Germline V lookup: CDR1 SGHRS, CDR2 YFSETQ. Trimming removed 1 base at V and 5 bases at J, with 13 bases between. The CDR3 is 14 residues long. CDR3 sequence reads: CASSLLDSSHEQYF. The CDR3 DNA follows: TGCGCCAGCAGCTTGCTGGACAGTTCCCACGAGCAGTACTTC. The variable domain in full, completed from reference TRBV5-1 and TRBJ2-7, reads KAGVTQTPRYLIKTRGQQVTLSCSPISGHRSVSWYQQTPGQGLQFLFEYFSETQRNKGNFPGRFSGRQFSNSRSEMNVSTLELGDSALYLCASSLLDSSHEQYFGPGTRLTVT.

The chain uses TRBV30 and TRBJ2-5, with D maybe TRBD1 (6 bases). The CDR3 consists of 14 residues. V was clipped by 3 bases and J by 2 bases, with 13 bases between them. CDR1 is GTSNPN, CDR2 SVGIG, per germline (reference sequence). The CDR3: CAWRPLDSQETQYF. CDR3 nucleotide sequence: TGTGCCTGGAGGCCCCTGGACAGTCAAGAGACCCAGTACTTC. Filled out from reference TRBV30 and TRBJ2-5, the complete variable domain reads SQTIHQWPATLVQPVGSPLSLECTVEGTSNPNLYWYRQAAGRGLQLLFYSVGIGQISSEVPQNLSASRPQDRQFILSSKKLLLSDSGFYLCAWRPLDSQETQYFGPGTRLLVL.

This sequence joins TRBV5-4 and TRBJ2-5, with D hard to call. This CDR3 has 13 residues. Trimming shortened V by 3 bases and J by 1 base, and 7 bases separated the two germline ends. CDR1 is SGHNT, CDR2 YYREEE, per germline (reference sequence). CDR3 sequence: CASSSRIQETQYF. The CDR3 DNA reads as TGTGCCAGCAGCTCCAGGATCCAAGAGACCCAGTACTTC. Complete variable domain (other parts from reference TRBV5-4 and TRBJ2-5): ETGVTQSPTHLIKTRGQQVTLRCSSQSGHNTVSWYQQALGQGPQFIFQYYREEENGRGNFPPRFSGLQFPNYSSELNVNALELDDSALYLCASSSRIQETQYFGPGTRLLVL.

V and J are TRBV10-3 and TRBJ2-3, with TRBD2 matching 10 bases. V was pared by 4 bases and J by 1 base, with 5 bases of the junction left unmatched. The CDR3 length is 16 residues. Germline CDR1 ENHRY, CDR2 SYGVKD. CDR3 bases: TGTGCCATCAGTGCTAGGACTAGCGGAGGCACAGATACGCAGTATTTT. This gives the protein CAISARTSGGTDTQYF.

The chain recombines TRBV10-1 with TRBJ1-1; TRBD1 matches at 11 bases. The length of the CDR3 is 14 residues. The J segment lost 6 bases and the V segment lost 3 bases, leaving 3 bases of the junction unmatched. CDR1 and CDR2 from the germline V gene are WNHNN and SYGVQD (reference sequence). The CDR3 here is CASSDGTGGSEAFF. In nucleotides, the CDR3 is TGCGCCAGCAGTGACGGGACAGGGGGATCTGAAGCTTTCTTT.

This sequence joins TRBV5-4 and TRBJ2-7, with D possibly being TRBD1 (5 bases). The CDR3 runs to 13 residues. Germline CDR1 reads SGHNT; CDR2 reads YYREEE (reference sequence). Trimming pared 0 bases from V and 6 bases from J, leaving 10 bases between. The CDR3 spells CASSLGPRGEQYF. CDR3 nucleotides: TGTGCCAGCAGCTTGGGCCCAAGGGGCGAGCAGTACTTC.

This chain connects TRBV18 to TRBJ2-5; TRBD1 aligns across 7 bases. The CDR3 has 13 residues. Trimming cost V 5 bases and J 3 bases; bases outside gene matches: 3. CDR1 is KGHSH, CDR2 LQKENI, per germline. The CDR3 region has the DNA TGTGCCAGCTCAACGACAGGGAAAGAGACCCAGTACTTC. This codes for CASSTTGKETQYF.

In this sample, this clone turned up a few times. The CDR3 DNA follows: TGTGCCAGCAGACCCCAGGGGGCGGGGATCTATGGCTACACCTTC. It is translated as CASRPQGAGIYGYTF. The chain has TRBV6-1 and TRBJ1-2, with 8 positions matching TRBD1. Unmatched junction bases numbered 10, after V lost 6 bases and J lost 4 bases. Looked up from germline, CDR1 is MNHNS and CDR2 is SASEGT. The CDR3 covers 15 residues.

The chain has TRBV5-1 and TRBJ2-4; weak D call: TRBD1 (8 bases). Trimming cost V 3 bases and J 9 bases, with 16 bases left between them. Germline loops: CDR1 SGHRS, CDR2 YFSETQ. The CDR3 totals 14 residues. As DNA, the CDR3 is TGCGCCAGCAGCTCCATGACAGGGGAGGGCATTCAGTACTTC. Translating gives CASSSMTGEGIQYF.

The chain carries TRBV9 and TRBJ2-1; TRBD2 aligns across 13 bases. V dropped 1 base and J dropped 2; count of bases not matched to a gene: 3. The CDR3 extends over 17 amino acids. The germline CDR1 and CDR2 sequences are SGDLS and YYNGEE. The CDR3 spells CASSVKGTSGTYNEQFF. The CDR3 DNA reads TGTGCCAGCAGCGTAAAAGGGACTAGCGGGACCTACAATGAGCAGTTCTTC.

The chain uses TRBV11-1 and TRBJ2-2; 10 bases are shared with TRBD1. The germline V gene encodes CDR1 SGHAT and CDR2 FQDESV (reference sequence). V was clipped by 5 bases and J by 6 bases; unmatched bases: 6. The CDR3 has 15 amino acids. The CDR3 loop is CASSDGQGGAGELFF. The CDR3 nucleotides are TGTGCCAGCAGCGATGGACAGGGGGGGGCCGGGGAGCTGTTTTTT.

The J gene is TRBJ2-5, the V gene TRBV27; TRBD1 might be the D (5 bases). Germline lookup yields CDR1 MNHEY and CDR2 SMNVEV (reference sequence). The CDR3 is made up of 15 amino acids. Trimming removed 6 bases at V and 1 base at J, with 15 bases between. This CDR3 is CASSSRRQPQETQYF. The CDR3 DNA follows: TGTGCCAGCAGCTCTCGGAGACAGCCCCAAGAGACCCAGTACTTC.

The V gene is TRBV30, the J gene TRBJ1-4; 9 positions agree with TRBD1. Germline CDR1 GTSNPN, CDR2 SVGIG (reference sequence). This CDR3 region has 15 residues. Trimming took 3 bases from V and 2 from J; bases not matched to a gene: 4. Here the CDR3 reads CAWSVTGGTNEKLFF. The CDR3 DNA sequence: TGTGCCTGGAGCGTTACAGGGGGCACTAATGAAAAACTGTTTTTT.